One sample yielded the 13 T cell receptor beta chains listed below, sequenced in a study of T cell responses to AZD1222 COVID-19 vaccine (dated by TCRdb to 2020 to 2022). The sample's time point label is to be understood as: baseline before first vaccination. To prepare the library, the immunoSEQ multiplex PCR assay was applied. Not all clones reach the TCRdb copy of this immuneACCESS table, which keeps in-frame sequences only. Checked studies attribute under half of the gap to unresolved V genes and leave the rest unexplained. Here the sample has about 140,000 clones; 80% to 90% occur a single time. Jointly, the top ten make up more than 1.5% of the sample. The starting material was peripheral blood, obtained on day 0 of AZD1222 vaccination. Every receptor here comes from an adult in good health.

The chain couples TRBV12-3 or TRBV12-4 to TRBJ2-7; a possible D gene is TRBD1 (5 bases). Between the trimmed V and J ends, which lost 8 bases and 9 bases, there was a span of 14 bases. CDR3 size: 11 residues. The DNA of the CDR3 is TGTGCCAGCTCACTCGGGCAGGGGCAGTACTTC. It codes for CASSLGQGQYF.

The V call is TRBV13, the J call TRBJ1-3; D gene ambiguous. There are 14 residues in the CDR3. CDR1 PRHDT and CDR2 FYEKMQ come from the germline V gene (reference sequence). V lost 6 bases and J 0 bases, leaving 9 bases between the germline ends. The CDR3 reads CASRPQSSGNTIYF. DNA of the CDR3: TGTGCCAGCAGACCACAAAGCTCTGGAAACACCATATATTTT.

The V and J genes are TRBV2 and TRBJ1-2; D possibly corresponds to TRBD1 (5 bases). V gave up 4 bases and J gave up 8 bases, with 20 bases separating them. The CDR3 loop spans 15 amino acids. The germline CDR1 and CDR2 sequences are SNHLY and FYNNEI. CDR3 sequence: CASSVGGPNLLGYTF. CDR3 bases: TGTGCCAGCAGTGTTGGGGGACCGAACCTTCTCGGCTACACCTTC.

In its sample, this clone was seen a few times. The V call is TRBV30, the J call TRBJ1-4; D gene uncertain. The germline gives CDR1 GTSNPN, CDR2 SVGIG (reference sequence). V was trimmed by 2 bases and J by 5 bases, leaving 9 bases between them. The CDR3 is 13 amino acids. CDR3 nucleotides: TGTGCCTGGAGTTCACAGACGAATGAAAAACTGTTTTTT. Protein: CAWSSQTNEKLFF.

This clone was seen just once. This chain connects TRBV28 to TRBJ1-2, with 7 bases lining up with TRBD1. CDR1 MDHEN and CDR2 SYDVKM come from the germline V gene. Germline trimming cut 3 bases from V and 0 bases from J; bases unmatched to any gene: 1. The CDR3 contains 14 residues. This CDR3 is CASSFGTANYGYTF. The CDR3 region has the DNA TGTGCCAGCAGTTTCGGGACAGCTAACTATGGCTACACCTTC.

DNA for the CDR3: TGTGCCAGCAGCTCCCGTAGGAACTCGGGCCACGAGCAGTACTTC. Translating gives CASSSRRNSGHEQYF. This sequence joins TRBV11-1 and TRBJ2-7, with D uncertain. The CDR3 consists of 15 residues. V lost 4 bases and J 5 bases, leaving 18 bases between the germline ends. Per germline, CDR1 SGHAT and CDR2 FQDESV (reference sequence). The full variable domain, its missing parts supplied by reference TRBV11-1 and TRBJ2-7, is EAEVAQSPRYKITEKSQAVAFWCDPISGHATLYWYRQILGQGPELLVQFQDESVVDDSQLPKDRFSAERLKGVDSTLKIQPAELGDSAMYLCASSSRRNSGHEQYFGPGTRLTVT.

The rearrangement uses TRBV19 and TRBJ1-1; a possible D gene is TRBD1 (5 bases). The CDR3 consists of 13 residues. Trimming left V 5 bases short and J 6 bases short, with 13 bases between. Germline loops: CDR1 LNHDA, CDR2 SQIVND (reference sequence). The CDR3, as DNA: TGTGCCAGTAGTGCGCAGGGTGCGGCTGAAGCTTTCTTT. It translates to CASSAQGAAEAFF.

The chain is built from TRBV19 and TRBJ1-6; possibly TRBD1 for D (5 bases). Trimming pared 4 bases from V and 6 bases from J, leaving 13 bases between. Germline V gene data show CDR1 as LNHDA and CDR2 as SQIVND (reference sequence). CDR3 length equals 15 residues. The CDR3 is CASSRGSIGNSPLHF. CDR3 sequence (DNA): TGTGCCAGTAGTAGGGGGTCCATCGGTAATTCACCCCTCCACTTT.

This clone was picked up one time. This chain's CDR3 is CASRLPGQETQYF. In nucleotides, the CDR3 is TGCGCCAGCAGGCTGCCCGGCCAAGAGACCCAGTACTTC. The rearrangement links TRBV10-2 to TRBJ2-5; D not resolved. The CDR3 consists of 13 residues. The ends were cut back, 6 bases at V and 1 base at J, with 9 bases in the middle. Germline-derived CDR1 and CDR2 are WSHSY and SAAADI.

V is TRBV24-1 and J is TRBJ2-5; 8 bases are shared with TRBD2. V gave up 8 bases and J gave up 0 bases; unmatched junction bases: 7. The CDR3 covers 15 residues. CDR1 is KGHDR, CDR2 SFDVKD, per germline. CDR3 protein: CATKGSAGDQETQYF. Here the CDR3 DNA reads TGTGCCACCAAAGGATCAGCGGGAGACCAAGAGACCCAGTACTTC.

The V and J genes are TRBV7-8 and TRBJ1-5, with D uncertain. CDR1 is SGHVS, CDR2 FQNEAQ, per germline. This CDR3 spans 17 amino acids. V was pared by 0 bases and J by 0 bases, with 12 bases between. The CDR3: CASSLAAIGFSNQPQHF. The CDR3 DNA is TGTGCCAGCAGCTTAGCGGCCATCGGATTTAGCAATCAGCCCCAGCATTTT.

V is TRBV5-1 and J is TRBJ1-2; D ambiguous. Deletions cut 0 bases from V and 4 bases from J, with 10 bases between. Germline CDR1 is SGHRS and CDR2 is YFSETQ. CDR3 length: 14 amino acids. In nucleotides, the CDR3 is TGCGCCAGCAGCTTGGGATCTACGTCCTATGGCTACACCTTC. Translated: CASSLGSTSYGYTF.

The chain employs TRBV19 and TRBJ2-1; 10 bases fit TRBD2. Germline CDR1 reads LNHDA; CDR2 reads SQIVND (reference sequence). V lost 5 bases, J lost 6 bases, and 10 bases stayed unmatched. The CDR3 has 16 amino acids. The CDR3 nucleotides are TGTGCCAGTAGTGATACCGGGACTAGCGTTTTCAATGAGCAGTTCTTC. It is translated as CASSDTGTSVFNEQFF.